This T cell receptor beta chain was captured in a study of regulatory T cells in long-lasting Graves disease. Findings and limits, study-wide: Patients with persistent disease showed a bias toward TRBV28, TRBJ1-2 and TRBJ2-5.

The authors built TCR beta libraries using iRepertoire HTBI primers and Arm-PCR of CDR3 regions. TCRdb ran MiXCR on the multiplex PCR reads and lists one entry per CDR3 protein. The table shows about 420,000 distinct CDR3 sequences, with 16% occurring only once. Time point specified: newly diagnosed GD, antithyroid drugs for less than 3 months. From RNA extracted from PBMCs, the TCR library was made. EDTA tubes received about 9.6 milliliters of drawn peripheral blood. This clonotype was observed a few times. Its antigen is unknown. Germline V gene sequence: CDR1 LNHDA, CDR2 SQIVND (reference sequence). The V and J ends lost 7 bases and 2 bases, in that order; junction bases with no gene match: 5. The CDR3 contains 14 residues. These data were also filed under a second study, of T cells in Graves' hyperthyroidism and ophthalmopathy. That source reports: When the TCR CDR3 underwent first-round RT-PCR, the HTBI primer set was used. Stable hyperthyroidism was told apart from ophthalmopathy by a model built on 13 V-J features.

V usage is TRBV19 and J usage is TRBJ2-3, with 8 nucleotides matching TRBD2. The sequence was obtained from a young woman with Graves disease. Sequences were derived from peripheral blood mononuclear cells (PBMCs), sampled at new diagnosis, from a patient treated with antithyroid drugs. The DNA for the CDR3 is TGTGCCAGTATGGTGACTAGCGACACAGATACGCAGTATTTT. Translation: CASMVTSDTDTQYF.